Listed here are 20 T cell receptor beta chains from one sample, sequenced in a study of lymphopenia after photon versus proton radiotherapy. The table came from immunoSEQ multiplex PCR; TCRdb's copy has only in-frame clones and leaves some out. The sample yields about 26,000 clones, more than 80% seen once. The input for sequencing was peripheral blood, taken from a patient treated with photon-based radiotherapy. The receptors come from a man younger than 40 with gastric cancer.

This chain links TRBV19 with TRBJ1-5; D not resolved. Germline V gene data show CDR1 as LNHDA and CDR2 as SQIVND (reference sequence). V lost 9 bases, J lost 0 bases, and 15 bases lay in between. The CDR3 extends over 15 amino acids. CDR3 sequence (DNA): TGTGCCAGCATGACATTGACAAATAGCAATCAGCCCCAGCATTTT. It specifies CASMTLTNSNQPQHF.

V usage is TRBV7-9 and J usage is TRBJ2-7, with 10 bases lining up with TRBD2. The CDR3 consists of 14 residues. The V gene end was trimmed by 4 bases and the J gene end by 6 bases; junction bases not matched to a gene: 6. Germline values: CDR1 SEHNR, CDR2 FQNEAQ (reference sequence). The CDR3 DNA sequence: TGTGCCAGCAGCTCGTGGACTAGCGGCGGCGAGCAGTACTTC. Its translation is CASSSWTSGGEQYF.

CDR3 protein: CASSPPGDRGTEAFF. CDR3 nucleotides: TGTGCCAGCAGCCCGCCGGGGGACAGGGGTACTGAAGCTTTCTTT. The rearrangement joins TRBV5-4 to TRBJ1-1; TRBD1 matches at 10 bases. Germline loops: CDR1 SGHNT, CDR2 YYREEE (reference sequence). V trimming: 4 bases; J trimming: 5 bases; junction bases outside the gene matches: 8. This CDR3 has 15 residues.

The chain links TRBV18 to TRBJ1-1, with TRBD1 matching over 7 bases. CDR3 size: 12 residues. The ends lost 10 bases at V and 4 bases at J; junction bases unmatched: 6. The germline CDR1 and CDR2 sequences are KGHSH and LQKENI. CDR3 protein: CAIRQGRTEAFF. CDR3 DNA: TGTGCCATCAGACAGGGTCGCACTGAAGCTTTCTTT.

V and J are TRBV6-1 and TRBJ2-3; 12 bases are shared with TRBD2. Per germline, CDR1 MNHNS and CDR2 SASEGT. This CDR3 is 15 amino acids long. V gave up 6 bases and J gave up 4 bases; unmatched junction bases: 5. In DNA, the CDR3 is TGTGCCAGCAGGGGGCTAGCGGGGGGGCCAGATACGCAGTATTTT. Protein product: CASRGLAGGPDTQYF.

The chain is built from TRBV2 and TRBJ2-1; unclear D gene. Trimming stripped 6 bases from V and 3 bases from J, with 6 bases between. The germline gives CDR1 SNHLY, CDR2 FYNNEI. The CDR3 is made up of 12 amino acids. CDR3 residues: CASRPNYNEQFF. The CDR3 nucleotides read TGTGCCAGCAGGCCGAACTACAATGAGCAGTTCTTC.

This rearrangement joins TRBV6-5 to TRBJ2-2; the D is unclear. Looked up from germline, CDR1 is MNHEY and CDR2 is SVGAGI. CDR3 length: 12 residues. V lost 6 bases and J 2 bases, leaving 4 bases between the germline ends. CDR3 amino acids: CASSLNTGELFF. The DNA for the CDR3 is TGTGCCAGCAGCTTAAACACCGGGGAGCTGTTTTTT.

This chain joins TRBV4-1 and TRBJ2-3, with a tentative D call TRBD2 (7 bases). Germline CDR1 is MGHRA and CDR2 is YSYEKL. The CDR3 covers 20 residues. V lost 4 bases and J lost 0, with 26 bases in between. CDR3 in DNA: TGCGCCAGCAGCCCCCTGTGGGCGGGGGCCTACGATGCTAGCACAGATACGCAGTATTTT. Protein sequence: CASSPLWAGAYDASTDTQYF.

This chain links TRBV12-5 with TRBJ2-7; 7 bases are a match to TRBD1. The CDR3 covers 13 residues. Trimming cost V 4 bases and J 4 bases; bases outside gene matches: 4. Germline V gene data show CDR1 as LGHNT and CDR2 as FRNRAP. The CDR3 region has the DNA TGTGCTAGTGGTTCCGGGACAGAGTACGAGCAGTACTTC. It yields the protein CASGSGTEYEQYF.

The chain links TRBV28 to TRBJ1-3, with D unclear. CDR3 length: 14 residues. V was pared by 5 bases and J by 5 bases, with 13 bases between. Per germline, CDR1 MDHEN and CDR2 SYDVKM. CDR3 region: CASSNRGARNTIYF. The CDR3 nucleotides read TGTGCCAGCAGTAATAGAGGAGCCAGAAACACCATATATTTT. Supplemented by reference TRBV28 and TRBJ1-3, the full variable domain reads DVKVTQSSRYLVKRTGEKVFLECVQDMDHENMFWYRQDPGLGLRLIYFSYDVKMKEKGDIPEGYSVSREKKERFSLILESASTNQTSMYLCASSNRGARNTIYFGEGSWLTVV.

This clone occurred once. The chain combines TRBV4-2 with TRBJ2-1; 7 nucleotides agree with TRBD2. The CDR3 spans 17 residues. Germline trimming cut 5 bases from V and 0 bases from J; bases unmatched to any gene: 10. Per the germline V gene, CDR1 is LGHNA and CDR2 is YNFKEQ. The CDR3 loop reads CASSLGYSGHSYNEQFF. The CDR3 DNA is TGTGCCAGCAGCTTGGGGTATAGCGGGCACTCCTACAATGAGCAGTTCTTC.

This clone was detected only a few times. V is TRBV28 and J is TRBJ1-1, with no clear D. V lost 2 bases and J 8 bases, leaving 9 bases between the germline ends. CDR1 and CDR2 (germline): MDHEN, SYDVKM. The CDR3 covers 12 residues. The CDR3 coding sequence is TGTGCCAGCAGTTTAGGACGGTTGGAAGCTTTCTTT. As protein: CASSLGRLEAFF. Supplemented by reference TRBV28 and TRBJ1-1, the full variable domain reads DVKVTQSSRYLVKRTGEKVFLECVQDMDHENMFWYRQDPGLGLRLIYFSYDVKMKEKGDIPEGYSVSREKKERFSLILESASTNQTSMYLCASSLGRLEAFFGQGTRLTVV.

The J gene is TRBJ1-1, the V gene TRBV10-3; D ambiguous. Germline V gene lookup returns CDR1 ENHRY and CDR2 SYGVKD. The germline V and J ends were trimmed by 0 bases and 1 base, with 6 bases remaining between them. This CDR3 is built from 14 residues. CDR3 DNA sequence: TGTGCCATCAGTGAGTCTAGGGAGAACACTGAAGCTTTCTTT. It specifies CAISESRENTEAFF.

The chain recombines TRBV28 with TRBJ2-1; TRBD2 agrees at 11 bases. The germline V gene has CDR1 MDHEN and CDR2 SYDVKM. V trimming: 3 bases; J trimming: 12 bases; junction bases outside the gene matches: 10. There are 15 residues in the CDR3. CDR3 nucleotide sequence: TGTGCCAGCAGTTTGAGTAGACTAGCGGGATCCCGGCAGTTCTTC. It yields the protein CASSLSRLAGSRQFF.

This sequence joins TRBV6-5 and TRBJ2-1, with no clear D. The V and J ends lost 3 bases and 0 bases respectively, with 6 bases between them. The germline gives CDR1 MNHEY, CDR2 SVGAGI. The CDR3 contains 14 residues. CDR3: CASSYAVSYNEQFF. CDR3 sequence (DNA): TGTGCCAGCAGTTATGCAGTCTCCTACAATGAGCAGTTCTTC.

The V and J genes are TRBV28 and TRBJ1-1; tentative D call: TRBD1 (6 bases). With 2 bases removed from V and 1 base from J, the gap between germline ends came to 11 bases. This CDR3 is built from 15 residues. From germline, CDR1 is MDHEN and CDR2 SYDVKM. CDR3 sequence: CASSLGGQTNTEAFF. The CDR3 nucleotides read TGTGCCAGCAGTTTAGGGGGGCAGACGAACACTGAAGCTTTCTTT.

A word on this clone: A read error may produce the germline difference seen at one junction end. The identical CDR3 is also encoded by other nucleotide sequences in the sample. V and J are TRBV9 and TRBJ1-1; D unclear. Germline assignment: CDR1 SGDLS and CDR2 YYNGEE. The CDR3 is 13 amino acids. The CDR3 region has the DNA TGCGCCAGCAGCCCGGGCCCAAACACTGAAGCTTTCTTT. Translated, it gives CASSPGPNTEAFF.

The V and J genes are TRBV7-9 and TRBJ1-1; weak D call: TRBD1 (6 bases). From germline, CDR1 is SEHNR and CDR2 FQNEAQ (reference sequence). Trimming cost V 3 bases and J 3 bases, with 8 bases left between them. CDR3 length: 13 amino acids. The CDR3 nucleotides read TGTGCCAGCAGCTTCCCAGGGGACACTGAAGCTTTCTTT. It yields the protein CASSFPGDTEAFF. Full variable domain (missing parts from reference TRBV7-9 and TRBJ1-1): DTGVSQNPRHKITKRGQNVTFRCDPISEHNRLYWYRQTLGQGPEFLTYFQNEAQLEKSRLLSDRFSAERPKGSFSTLEIQRTEQGDSAMYLCASSFPGDTEAFFGQGTRLTVV.

The rearrangement joins TRBV4-1 to TRBJ2-1; D is unresolved. V was cut by 4 bases and J by 4 bases, with 20 bases left in between. This CDR3 has 17 amino acids. Per germline, CDR1 MGHRA and CDR2 YSYEKL. In DNA form, the CDR3 reads TGCGCCAGCAGCCCTTTAGTCGGGCGGAACCTTTACAATGAGCAGTTCTTC. Translating gives CASSPLVGRNLYNEQFF.

The chain links TRBV7-9 to TRBJ1-1; possibly TRBD1 for D (6 bases). Germline V gene sequence: CDR1 SEHNR, CDR2 FQNEAQ (reference sequence). The CDR3 totals 15 residues. V gave up 5 bases and J gave up 1 base, with 14 bases separating them. The CDR3: CASSASDRPNTEAFF. The CDR3 DNA reads TGTGCCAGCAGCGCCTCTGACAGGCCGAACACTGAAGCTTTCTTT.